This paragraph covers one T cell receptor beta chain sequence. Antigen: not known. The entry originates in a study of response to subunit inactivated influenza vaccine. Study findings and constraints: T cells newly recruited by each seasonal influenza vaccination are few, the authors suggested.

CDR1 MDHEN and CDR2 SYDVKM come from the germline V gene. The CDR3 is 14 residues long. The J segment lost 6 bases and the V segment lost 2 bases, leaving 4 bases of the junction unmatched. TCRdb re-called the RT-PCR reads through MiXCR, storing one row per CDR3 protein. The repertoire holds 600,000 to 850,000 distinct CDR3 sequences, with around 15% as singletons. This chain connects TRBV28 to TRBJ1-5; 7 nucleotides match TRBD1. The TCR was taken from a man in his forties or fifties who received an inactivated influenza vaccine. Sequences were derived from PBMCs from blood, sampled less than 15 days before vaccination. The CDR3 DNA reads TGTGCCAGCAGTTTAACAGGGGTCGCTCAGCCCCAGCATTTT. Its translation is CASSLTGVAQPQHF.